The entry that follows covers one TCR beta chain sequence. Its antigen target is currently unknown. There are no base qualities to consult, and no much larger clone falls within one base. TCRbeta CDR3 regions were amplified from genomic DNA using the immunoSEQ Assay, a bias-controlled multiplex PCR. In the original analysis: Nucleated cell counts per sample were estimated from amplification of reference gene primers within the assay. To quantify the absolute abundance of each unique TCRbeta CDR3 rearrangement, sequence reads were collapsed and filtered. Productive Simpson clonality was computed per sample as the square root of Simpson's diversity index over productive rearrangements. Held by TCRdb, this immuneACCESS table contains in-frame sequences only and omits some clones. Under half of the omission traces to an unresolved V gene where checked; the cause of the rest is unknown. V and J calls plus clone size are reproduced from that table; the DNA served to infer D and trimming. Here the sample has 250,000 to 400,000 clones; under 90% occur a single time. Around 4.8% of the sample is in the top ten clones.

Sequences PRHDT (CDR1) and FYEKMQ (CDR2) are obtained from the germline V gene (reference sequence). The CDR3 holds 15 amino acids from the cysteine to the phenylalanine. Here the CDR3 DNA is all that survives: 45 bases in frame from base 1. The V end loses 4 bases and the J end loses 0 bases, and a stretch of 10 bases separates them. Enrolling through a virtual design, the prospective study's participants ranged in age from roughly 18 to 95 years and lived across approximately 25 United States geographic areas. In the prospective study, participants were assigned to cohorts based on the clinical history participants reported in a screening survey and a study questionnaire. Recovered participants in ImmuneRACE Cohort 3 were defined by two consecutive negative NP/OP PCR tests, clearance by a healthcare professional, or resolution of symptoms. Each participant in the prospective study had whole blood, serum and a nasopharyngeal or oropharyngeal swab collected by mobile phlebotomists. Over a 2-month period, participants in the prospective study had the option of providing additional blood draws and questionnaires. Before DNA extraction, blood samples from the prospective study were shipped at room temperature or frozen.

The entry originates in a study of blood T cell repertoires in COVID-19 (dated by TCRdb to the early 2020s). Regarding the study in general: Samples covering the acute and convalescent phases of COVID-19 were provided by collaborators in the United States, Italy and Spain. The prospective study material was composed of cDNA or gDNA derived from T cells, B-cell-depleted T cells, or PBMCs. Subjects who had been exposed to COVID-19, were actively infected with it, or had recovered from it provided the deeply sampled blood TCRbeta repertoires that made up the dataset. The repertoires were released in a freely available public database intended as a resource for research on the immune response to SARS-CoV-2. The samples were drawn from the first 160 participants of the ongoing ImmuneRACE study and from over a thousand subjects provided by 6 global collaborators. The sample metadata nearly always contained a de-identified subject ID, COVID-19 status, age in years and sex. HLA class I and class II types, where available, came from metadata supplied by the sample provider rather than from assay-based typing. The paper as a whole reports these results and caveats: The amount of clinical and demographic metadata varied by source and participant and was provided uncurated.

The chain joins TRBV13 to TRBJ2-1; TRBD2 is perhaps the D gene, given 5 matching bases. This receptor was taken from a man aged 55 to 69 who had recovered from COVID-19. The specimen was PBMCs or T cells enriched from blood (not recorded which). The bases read TGTGCCAGCAGCTCGCGACGGGACTCCTACAATGAGCAGTTCTTC. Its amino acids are CASSSRRDSYNEQFF.